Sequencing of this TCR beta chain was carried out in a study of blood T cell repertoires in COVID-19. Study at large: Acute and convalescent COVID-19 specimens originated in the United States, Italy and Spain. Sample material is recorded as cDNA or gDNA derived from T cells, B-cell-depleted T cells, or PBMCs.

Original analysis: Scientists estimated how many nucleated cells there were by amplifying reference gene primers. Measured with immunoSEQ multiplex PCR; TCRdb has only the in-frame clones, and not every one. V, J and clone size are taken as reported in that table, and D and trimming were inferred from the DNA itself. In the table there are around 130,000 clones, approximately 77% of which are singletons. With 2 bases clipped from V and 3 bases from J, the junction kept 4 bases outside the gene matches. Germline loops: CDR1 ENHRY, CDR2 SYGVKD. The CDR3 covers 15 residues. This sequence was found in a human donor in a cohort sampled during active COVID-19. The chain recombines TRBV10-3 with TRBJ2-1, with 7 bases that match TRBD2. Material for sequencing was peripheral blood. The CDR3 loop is CAISETSVNYNEQFF. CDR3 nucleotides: TGTGCCATCAGTGAGACTAGCGTAAACTACAATGAGCAGTTCTTC.